This T cell receptor (beta chain) was found in a study of shared clonotypes between healthy human individuals. In the study overall: Donor composition was two women and three men, aged 18 to 49.

Several immunoSEQ plates held equal portions of the genomic DNA taken from each subset. Generated by immunoSEQ multiplex PCR, the TCRdb table keeps only in-frame clones and is missing some. Of roughly 1 million clones listed, about 84% were seen once; the top ten hold 0.5% to 0.6%. Worth noting for this clone: The antigen remains unidentified.

V trimming: 1 base; J trimming: 5 bases; junction bases outside the gene matches: 10. The CDR3 is 16 amino acids. Germline CDR1 and CDR2: SGHDN and FVKESK. Whole-study findings and limits: Shared across a few donors were roughly 4.7% of the naive CD4 clonotypes.

The gene calls are TRBV14 and TRBJ1-1; 7 nucleotides align to TRBD1. The origin of this receptor is a man aged 18 to 35 in good health. Some clones in this sample may be carry-over from other donors' samples. The sequenced sample was memory CD4+ T cells from PBMCs. As for subset: CD45RA-negative fraction. In nucleotides, the CDR3 is TGTGCCAGCAGCCAAGGAGGGACAGACTTCTTTACTGAAGCTTTCTTT. It specifies CASSQGGTDFFTEAFF. The variable domain in full, completed from reference TRBV14 and TRBJ1-1, reads EAGVTQFPSHSVIEKGQTVTLRCDPISGHDNLYWYRRVMGKEIKFLLHFVKESKQDESGMPNNRFLAERTGGTYSTLKVQPAELEDSGVYFCASSQGGTDFFTEAFFGQGTRLTVV.